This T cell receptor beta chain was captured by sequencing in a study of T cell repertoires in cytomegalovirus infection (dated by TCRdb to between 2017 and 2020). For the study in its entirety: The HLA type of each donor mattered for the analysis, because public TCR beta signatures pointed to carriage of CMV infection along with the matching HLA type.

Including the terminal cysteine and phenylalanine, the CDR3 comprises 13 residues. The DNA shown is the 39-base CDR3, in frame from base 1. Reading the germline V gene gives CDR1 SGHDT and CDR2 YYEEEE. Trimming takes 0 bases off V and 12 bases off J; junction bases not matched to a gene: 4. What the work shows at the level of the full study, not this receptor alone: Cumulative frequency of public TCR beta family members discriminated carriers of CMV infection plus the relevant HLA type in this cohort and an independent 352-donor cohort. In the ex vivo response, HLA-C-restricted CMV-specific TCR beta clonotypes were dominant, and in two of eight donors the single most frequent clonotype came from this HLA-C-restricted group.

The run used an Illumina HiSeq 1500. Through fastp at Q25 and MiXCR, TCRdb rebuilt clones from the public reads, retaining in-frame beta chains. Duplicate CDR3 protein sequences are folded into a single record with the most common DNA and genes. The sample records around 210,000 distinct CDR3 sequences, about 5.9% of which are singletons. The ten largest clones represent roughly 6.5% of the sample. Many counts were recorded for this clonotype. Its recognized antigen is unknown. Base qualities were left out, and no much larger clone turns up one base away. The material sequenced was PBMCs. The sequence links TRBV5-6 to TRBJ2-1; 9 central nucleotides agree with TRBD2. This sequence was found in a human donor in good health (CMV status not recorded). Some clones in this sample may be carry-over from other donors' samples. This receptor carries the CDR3 CASSLAAGGGQFF. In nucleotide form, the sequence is TGTGCCAGCAGCTTGGCGGCGGGGGGGGGGCAGTTCTTC.